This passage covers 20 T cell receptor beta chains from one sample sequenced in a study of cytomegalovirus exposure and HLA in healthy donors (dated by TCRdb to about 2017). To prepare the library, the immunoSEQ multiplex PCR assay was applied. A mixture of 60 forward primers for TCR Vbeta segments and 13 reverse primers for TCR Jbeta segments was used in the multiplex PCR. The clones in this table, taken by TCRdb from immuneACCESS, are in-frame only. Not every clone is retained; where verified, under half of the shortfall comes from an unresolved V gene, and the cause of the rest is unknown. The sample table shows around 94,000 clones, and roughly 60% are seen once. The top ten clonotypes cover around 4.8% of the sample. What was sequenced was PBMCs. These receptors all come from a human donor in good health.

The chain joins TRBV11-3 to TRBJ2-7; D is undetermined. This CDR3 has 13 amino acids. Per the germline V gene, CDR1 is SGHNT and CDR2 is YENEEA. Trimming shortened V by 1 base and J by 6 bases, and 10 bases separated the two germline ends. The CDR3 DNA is TGTGCCAGCAGCTTAGTATCGGTAAGCGAGCAGTACTTC. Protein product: CASSLVSVSEQYF.

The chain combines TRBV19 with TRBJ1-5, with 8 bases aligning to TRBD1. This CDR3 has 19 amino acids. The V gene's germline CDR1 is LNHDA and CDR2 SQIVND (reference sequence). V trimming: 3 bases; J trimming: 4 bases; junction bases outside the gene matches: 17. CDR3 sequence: CASSISGGGQGPVNQPQHF. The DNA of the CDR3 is TGTGCCAGTAGTATTTCCGGGGGAGGACAGGGACCGGTGAATCAGCCCCAGCATTTT.

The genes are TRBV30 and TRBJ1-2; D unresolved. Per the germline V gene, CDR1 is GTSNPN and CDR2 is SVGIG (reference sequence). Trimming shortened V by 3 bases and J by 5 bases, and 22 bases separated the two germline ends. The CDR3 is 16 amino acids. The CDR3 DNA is TGTGCCTGGAGCAGCCCCGCGACATTCACCGGTTATGGCTACACCTTC. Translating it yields CAWSSPATFTGYGYTF.

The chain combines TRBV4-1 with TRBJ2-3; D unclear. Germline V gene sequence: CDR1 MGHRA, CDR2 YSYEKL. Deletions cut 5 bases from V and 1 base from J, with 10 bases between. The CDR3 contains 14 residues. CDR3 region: CASSKELGTDTQYF. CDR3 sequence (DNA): TGCGCCAGCAGCAAGGAGCTGGGCACAGATACGCAGTATTTT.

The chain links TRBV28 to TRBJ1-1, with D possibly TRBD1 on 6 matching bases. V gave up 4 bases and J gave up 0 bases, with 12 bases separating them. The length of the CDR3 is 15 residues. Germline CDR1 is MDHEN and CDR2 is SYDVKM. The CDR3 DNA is TGTGCCAGCAGTTCTGGACAGTTCATGAACACTGAAGCTTTCTTT. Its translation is CASSSGQFMNTEAFF. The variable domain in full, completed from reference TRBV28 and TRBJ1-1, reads DVKVTQSSRYLVKRTGEKVFLECVQDMDHENMFWYRQDPGLGLRLIYFSYDVKMKEKGDIPEGYSVSREKKERFSLILESASTNQTSMYLCASSSGQFMNTEAFFGQGTRLTVV.

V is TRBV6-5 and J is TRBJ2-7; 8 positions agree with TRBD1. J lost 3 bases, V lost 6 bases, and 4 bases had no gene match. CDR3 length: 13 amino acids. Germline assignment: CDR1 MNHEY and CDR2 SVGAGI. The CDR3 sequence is CASRRTGFYEQYF. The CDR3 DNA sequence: TGTGCCAGCAGGCGGACAGGGTTCTACGAGCAGTACTTC.

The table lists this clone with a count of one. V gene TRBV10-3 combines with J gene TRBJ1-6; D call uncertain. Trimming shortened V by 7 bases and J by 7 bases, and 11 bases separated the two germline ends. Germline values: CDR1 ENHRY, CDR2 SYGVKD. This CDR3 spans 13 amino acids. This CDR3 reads CAINHSMNSPLHF. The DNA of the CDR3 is TGTGCCATCAATCACAGCATGAATTCACCCCTCCACTTT.

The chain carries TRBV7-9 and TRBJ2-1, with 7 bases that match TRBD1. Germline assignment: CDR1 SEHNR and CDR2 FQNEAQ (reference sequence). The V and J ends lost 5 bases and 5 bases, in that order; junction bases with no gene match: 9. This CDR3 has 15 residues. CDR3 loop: CASSRTGERNNEQFF. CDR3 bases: TGTGCCAGCAGCCGCACAGGGGAGAGGAACAATGAGCAGTTCTTC.

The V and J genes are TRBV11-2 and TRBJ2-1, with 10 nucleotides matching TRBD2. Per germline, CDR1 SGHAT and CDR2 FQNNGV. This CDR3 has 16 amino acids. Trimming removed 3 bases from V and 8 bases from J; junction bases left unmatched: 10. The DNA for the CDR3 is TGTGCCAGCAGCTTGCCCGAGACTAGCGGGCCCTATGAGCAGTTCTTC. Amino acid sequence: CASSLPETSGPYEQFF.

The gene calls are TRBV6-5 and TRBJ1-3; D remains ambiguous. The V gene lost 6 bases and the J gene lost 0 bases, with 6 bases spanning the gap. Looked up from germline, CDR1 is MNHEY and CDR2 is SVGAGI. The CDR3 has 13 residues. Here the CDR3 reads CASREPSGNTIYF. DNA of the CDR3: TGTGCCAGCAGGGAGCCCTCTGGAAACACCATATATTTT.

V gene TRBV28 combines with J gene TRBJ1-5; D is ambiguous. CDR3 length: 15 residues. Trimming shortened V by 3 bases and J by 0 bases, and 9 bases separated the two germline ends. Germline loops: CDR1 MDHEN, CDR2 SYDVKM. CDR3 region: CASSFRTYSNQPQHF. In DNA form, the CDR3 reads TGTGCCAGCAGTTTTCGGACTTATAGCAATCAGCCCCAGCATTTT.

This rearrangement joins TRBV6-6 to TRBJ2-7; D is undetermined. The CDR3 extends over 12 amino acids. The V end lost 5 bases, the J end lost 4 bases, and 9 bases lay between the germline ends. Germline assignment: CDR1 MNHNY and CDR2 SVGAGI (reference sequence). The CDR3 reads CASSPHWYEQYF. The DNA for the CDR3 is TGTGCCAGCAGTCCCCACTGGTACGAGCAGTACTTC.

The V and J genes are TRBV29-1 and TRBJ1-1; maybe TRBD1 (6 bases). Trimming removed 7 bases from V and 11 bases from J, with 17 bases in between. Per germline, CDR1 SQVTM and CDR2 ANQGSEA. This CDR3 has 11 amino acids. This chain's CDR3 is CSAGEGVWAFF. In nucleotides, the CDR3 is TGCAGCGCCGGAGAGGGGGTTTGGGCTTTCTTT.

This CDR3 reads CASSTARTLNSYEQYF. In nucleotides, the CDR3 is TGTGCCAGTAGTACAGCCCGGACACTGAACTCCTACGAGCAGTACTTC. The chain joins TRBV19 to TRBJ2-7; weak D call: TRBD1 (5 bases). The CDR3 extends over 16 amino acids. The germline CDR1 and CDR2 sequences are LNHDA and SQIVND (reference sequence). V was shortened by 4 bases and J by 0 bases, with 16 bases between the two germline ends.

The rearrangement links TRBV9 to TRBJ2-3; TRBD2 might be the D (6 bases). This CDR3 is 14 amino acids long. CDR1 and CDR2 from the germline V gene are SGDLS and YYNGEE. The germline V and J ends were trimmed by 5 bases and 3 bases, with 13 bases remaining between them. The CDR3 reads CASSFTRGTDTQYF. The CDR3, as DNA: TGTGCCAGCAGTTTCACTCGGGGGACAGATACGCAGTATTTT.

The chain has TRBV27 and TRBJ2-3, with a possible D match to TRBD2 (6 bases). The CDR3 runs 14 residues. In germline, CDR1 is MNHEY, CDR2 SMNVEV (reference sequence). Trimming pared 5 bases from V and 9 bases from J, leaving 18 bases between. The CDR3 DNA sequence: TGTGCCAGCAGTCTGCGGGACCGCGGAGTCACGCAGTATTTT. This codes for CASSLRDRGVTQYF.

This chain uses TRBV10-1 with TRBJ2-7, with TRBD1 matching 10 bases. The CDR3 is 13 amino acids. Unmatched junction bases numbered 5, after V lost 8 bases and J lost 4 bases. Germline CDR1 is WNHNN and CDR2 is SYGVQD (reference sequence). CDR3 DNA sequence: TGCGCCAGCCCCCGACAGGGGGCTTACGAGCAGTACTTC. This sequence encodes CASPRQGAYEQYF.

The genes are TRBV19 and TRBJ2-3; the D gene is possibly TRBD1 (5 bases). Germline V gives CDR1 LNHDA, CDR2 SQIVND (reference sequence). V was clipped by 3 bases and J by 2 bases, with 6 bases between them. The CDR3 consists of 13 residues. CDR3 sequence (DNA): TGTGCCAGTAGTATGACAGACACAGATACGCAGTATTTT. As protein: CASSMTDTDTQYF.

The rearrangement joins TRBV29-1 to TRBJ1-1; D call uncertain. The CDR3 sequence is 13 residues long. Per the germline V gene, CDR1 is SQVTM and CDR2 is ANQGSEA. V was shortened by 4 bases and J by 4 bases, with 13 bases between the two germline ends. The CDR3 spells CSVGAEWPTEAFF. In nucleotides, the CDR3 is TGCAGCGTTGGGGCAGAATGGCCCACTGAAGCTTTCTTT.

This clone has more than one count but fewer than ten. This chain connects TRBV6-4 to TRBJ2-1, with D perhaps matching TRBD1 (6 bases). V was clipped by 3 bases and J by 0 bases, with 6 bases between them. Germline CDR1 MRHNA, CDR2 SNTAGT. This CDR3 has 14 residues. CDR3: CASSEGGSYNEQFF. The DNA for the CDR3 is TGTGCCAGCAGTGAAGGGGGCTCCTACAATGAGCAGTTCTTC.